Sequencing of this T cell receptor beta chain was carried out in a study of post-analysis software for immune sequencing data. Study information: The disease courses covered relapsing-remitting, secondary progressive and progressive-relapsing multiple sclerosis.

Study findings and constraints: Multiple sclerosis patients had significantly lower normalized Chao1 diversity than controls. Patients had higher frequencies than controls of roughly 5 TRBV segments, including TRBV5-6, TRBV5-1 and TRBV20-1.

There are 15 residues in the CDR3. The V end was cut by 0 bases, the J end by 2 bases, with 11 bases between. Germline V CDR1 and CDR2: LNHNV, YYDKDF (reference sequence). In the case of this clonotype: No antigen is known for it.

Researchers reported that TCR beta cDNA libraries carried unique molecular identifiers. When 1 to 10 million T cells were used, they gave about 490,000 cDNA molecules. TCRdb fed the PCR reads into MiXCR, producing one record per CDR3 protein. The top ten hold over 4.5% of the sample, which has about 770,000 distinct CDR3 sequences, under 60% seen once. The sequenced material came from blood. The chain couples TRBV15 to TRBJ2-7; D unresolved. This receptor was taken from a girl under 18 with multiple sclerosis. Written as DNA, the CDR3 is TGTGCCACCAGCAGAGATCGGCCCCTAACCTACGAGCAGTACTTC. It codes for CATSRDRPLTYEQYF.